The rows below give T cell receptor beta chains drawn from one sample of a study of beta chain features in type 1 diabetes. Clones were sequenced by immunoSEQ multiplex PCR, and TCRdb holds only the in-frame ones, with some missing. This sample yields around 58,000 clones, of which approximately 59% are seen a single time; 2.2% belongs to the top ten. The sample taken for sequencing was Tregs from blood. The origin of the receptors is a young woman in good health. The CDR3 runs from the conserved cysteine through the conserved F or W. A D gene is named only where the DNA matches it firmly. Clone sizes are given selectively: once, few, many, or a class where the clone is expanded.

J | size | V | D | DNA | CDR3
TRBJ2-5 | few | TRBV5-1 | - | TGCGCCAGCAGCTTGGGCTACTTGCAAGAGACCCAGTACTTC | CASSLGYLQETQYF
TRBJ2-3 | few | TRBV7-2 | TRBD1 | TGTGCCAGCAGCCCTCTTAACAGGGGACGATCAGATACGCAGTATTTT | CASSPLNRGRSDTQYF
TRBJ1-1 | - | TRBV6-5 | - | TGTGCCAGCAGTTCAGGGTTCGGTGAAGCTTTCTTT | CASSSGFGEAFF
TRBJ2-5 | - | TRBV30 | TRBD1 | TGTGCCTGGAGTTTCGGACAGGTCCAGGAGACCCAGTACTTC | CAWSFGQVQETQYF
TRBJ2-7 | - | TRBV9 | - | TGTGCCAGCAGCCGGGGGTCCTCGGTCTACGAGCAGTACTTC | CASSRGSSVYEQYF
TRBJ2-1 | - | TRBV7-8 | TRBD2 | TGTGCCAGCAGCTCCCTAGGACTAGCGGGATCACCTGAGCAGTTCTTC | CASSSLGLAGSPEQFF
TRBJ2-5 | - | TRBV18 | TRBD2 | TGTGCCAGCTCACCACTTGGAGCGGGGGCCCTTCAAGAGACCCAGTACTTC | CASSPLGAGALQETQYF
TRBJ1-1 | - | TRBV28 | - | TGTGCCAGCTTTCTTCTGGGGCGGGGGGCCACTGAAGCTTTCTTT | CASFLLGRGATEAFF
TRBJ1-2 | - | TRBV30 | - | TGTGCCTTGAAAACGGAGGGCTACACCTTC | CALKTEGYTF
TRBJ2-1 | - | TRBV5-1 | - | TGCGCCAGCAGCCCGGACAGACCTTACAATGAGCAGTTCTTC | CASSPDRPYNEQFF
TRBJ2-7 | - | TRBV10-3 | - | TGTGCCACGGCCGGGACTGGCATCTACGAGCAGTACTTC | CATAGTGIYEQYF
TRBJ2-7 | - | TRBV2 | TRBD1 | TGTGCCACCCGAAGGGGGACAGACTCCTACGAGCAGTACTTC | CATRRGTDSYEQYF
TRBJ1-1 | - | TRBV4-1 | - | TGCGCCAGCAGCCAAGACAGCGTAAAAGCTTTCTTT | CASSQDSVKAFF
TRBJ2-1 | - | TRBV5-1 | - | TGCGCCAGCAGCCACCCCCGAGGGAATAAGCAGTTCTTC | CASSHPRGNKQFF
TRBJ1-5 | - | TRBV6-6 | - | TGTGCCAGCAGTAATCCTTCGCGGCCCCAGCATTTT | CASSNPSRPQHF
TRBJ1-1 | - | TRBV5-1 | TRBD1 | TGCGCCAGCAGCTGGGGGACAGGGGGCTTCACTGAAGCTTTCTTT | CASSWGTGGFTEAFF
TRBJ2-7 | few | TRBV5-1 | - | TGCGCCAGCAGCTTGGCCGGAGGATTAGGTTTC | CASSLAGGLGF
TRBJ1-4 | few | TRBV6-1 | - | TGTGCCAGCAACTACGGTTCAACTAATGAAAAACTGTTTTTT | CASNYGSTNEKLFF
TRBJ2-7 | once | TRBV7-3 | - | TGTGCCAGCAGCTTAACATTCCGGGAGGGGGCTCCGGAGCAGTACTTC | CASSLTFREGAPEQYF
TRBJ2-3 | - | TRBV4-2 | TRBD1 | TGTGCCAGCAGCCAAGTGGGGCAGGGGGATCCGAGTACGCAGTATTTT | CASSQVGQGDPSTQYF
TRBJ2-3 | few | TRBV15 | - | TGTGCCACCAGCAGAGCCGCACTCACAGATACGCAGTATTTT | CATSRAALTDTQYF
TRBJ1-2 | - | TRBV7-2 | - | TGTGCCAGCAGCTTAGGGCAGAACTATGGCTACACCTTC | CASSLGQNYGYTF
TRBJ2-3 | few | TRBV4-2 | TRBD2 | TGTGCCAGCAGCCTTGGTAGGGGACTAGCAGGAGATACGCAGTATTTT | CASSLGRGLAGDTQYF
TRBJ1-1 | - | TRBV29-1 | - | TGCAGCGCTCTACAAAGAGGAGGCACTGAAGCTTTCTTT | CSALQRGGTEAFF
TRBJ2-7 | - | TRBV5-1 | TRBD1 | TGCGCCAGCAGCCTCAGGTCCAGACAGGGGATGAATCCGGAGCAGTACTTC | CASSLRSRQGMNPEQYF
TRBJ2-6 | - | TRBV29-1 | - | TGCAGCGTTGGGACAGCTGGGGCCAACGTCCTGACTTTC | CSVGTAGANVLTF
TRBJ1-5 | - | TRBV30 | - | TGTGCCTGGAGTGAACAGAACAATCAGCCCCAGCATTTT | CAWSEQNNQPQHF
TRBJ2-3 | once | TRBV2 | - | TGTGCCAGCAGAGCAGGGTCTTTAACAGATACGCAGTATTTT | CASRAGSLTDTQYF
TRBJ2-3 | - | TRBV15 | TRBD2 | TGTGCCACCAGCAGAGGAGCGGGGGGCACAGATACGCAGTATTTT | CATSRGAGGTDTQYF
TRBJ2-3 | - | TRBV5-1 | TRBD2 | TGCGCCAGCAGCTTGGCTGGGTGGAGCGGGAGGACCACAGATACGCAGTATTTT | CASSLAGWSGRTTDTQYF
TRBJ2-3 | - | TRBV5-4 | TRBD1 | TGTGCCAGCAGCCGGGACAGCGCTTTACCCACAGATACGCAGTATTTT | CASSRDSALPTDTQYF
TRBJ2-3 | - | TRBV4-1 | TRBD2 | TGCGCCAGCAGCCGGGCGACTAGCGGGAGTAGTGATACGCAGTATTTT | CASSRATSGSSDTQYF
TRBJ2-7 | few | TRBV6-5 | - | TGTGCCAGCAGTTCGGGATCCTACGAGCAGTACTTC | CASSSGSYEQYF
TRBJ2-5 | few | TRBV7-2 | - | TGTGCCAGCAGCTTAGTCGCGGGACAGAACCAAGAGACCCAGTACTTC | CASSLVAGQNQETQYF
TRBJ2-1 | - | TRBV6-6 | TRBD2 | TGTGCCAGCAGTGCCCGGGGAGGGTACAATGAGCAGTTCTTC | CASSARGGYNEQFF
TRBJ1-3 | - | TRBV10-3 | - | TGTGCCATCAGTGAAGGTGGCAGGGGCTCTGGAAACACCATATATTTT | CAISEGGRGSGNTIYF
TRBJ2-1 | few | TRBV9 | TRBD1 | TGTGCCAGCAGCGTAGCTTTGGGACAGGGCTACAATGAGCAGTTCTTC | CASSVALGQGYNEQFF
TRBJ1-1 | - | TRBV6-1 | - | TGTGCCAGCAGGGACAGCGCTTTCTTT | CASRDSAFF
TRBJ2-4 | - | TRBV7-2 | TRBD1 | TGTGCCAGCAGCAAGAAGACAGGGGAATACATTCAGTACTTC | CASSKKTGEYIQYF
TRBJ1-1 | - | TRBV7-9 | - | TGTGCCAGCAGCCTCTACGATATAACGAACACTGAAGCTTTCTTT | CASSLYDITNTEAFF
TRBJ2-3 | - | TRBV2 | - | TGTGCCAGCAGTATCAAGCCAGATACGCAGTATTTT | CASSIKPDTQYF
TRBJ1-2 | - | TRBV10-1 | - | TGCGCCAGCAGTGAGTCCCAGGGAGGGGCTGGCTACACCTTC | CASSESQGGAGYTF
TRBJ2-7 | few | TRBV6-5 | TRBD1 | TGTGCCAGCAGTTACCTGCCAGGGGGCGAGCAGTACTTC | CASSYLPGGEQYF
TRBJ1-1 | - | TRBV5-1 | - | TGCGCCAGCAGCCTACAGGAGAACACTGAAGCTTTCTTT | CASSLQENTEAFF
TRBJ2-5 | - | TRBV2 | - | TGTGCCAGCAGTGAAGCCCCCTGGGCTCAAGAGACCCAGTACTTC | CASSEAPWAQETQYF
TRBJ1-1 | - | TRBV4-2 | TRBD1 | TGTGCCAGCAGCCAAGGCTTAACAGGGGGCGCGAGCACTGAAGCTTTCTTT | CASSQGLTGGASTEAFF
TRBJ2-7 | - | TRBV5-1 | - | TGCGCCAGCAGCCTGGAGGGGGAAGGAGGAGAGCAGTACTTC | CASSLEGEGGEQYF
TRBJ1-1 | - | TRBV7-9 | - | TGTGCCAGCAGAACAGCCAACACTGAAGCTTTCTTT | CASRTANTEAFF
TRBJ1-2 | - | TRBV7-9 | - | TGTGCCAGCAGCTTAGAACAGACCTATGGCTACACCTTC | CASSLEQTYGYTF
TRBJ1-5 | - | TRBV18 | TRBD1 | TGTGCCAGCTCTCCTTGGACAGGAATCAATCAGCCCCAGCATTTT | CASSPWTGINQPQHF
TRBJ2-7 | - | TRBV4-1 | TRBD1 | TGCGCCAGCAGCCGAGGACAGGGCTACGAGCAGTACTTC | CASSRGQGYEQYF
TRBJ1-4 | once | TRBV7-6 | TRBD1 | TGTGCCAGCAGCCCAGGGACAGAAAATGAAAAACTGTTTTTT | CASSPGTENEKLFF
TRBJ2-7 | - | TRBV5-1 | TRBD1 | TGCGCCAGCAGCCTATCGGGACAGGGCTACGAGCAGTACTTC | CASSLSGQGYEQYF